The 31 T cell receptor beta chains below were found in one sample sequenced in a study of CD4 T cells in relation to SARS-CoV-2 and coronaviruses (dated by TCRdb to the early 2020s). For these TCRs, the target antigens are not known. The library was generated by the immunoSEQ multiplex PCR assay. TCRdb took this table from immuneACCESS and kept in-frame rearrangements with V and J called. Such tables lack part of the clones; where checked against another copy, unresolved V genes explain under half of the gap, and the rest is unexplained. The sample records about 26,000 clones, 73% of which are singletons. The top ten clonotypes cover about 22% of the sample. CD4+ T cells from unexposed donors were collected before the COVID-19 pandemic (2011-2018). Following 10 days of culture, the EasySep CD4+ T cell isolation kit was used to isolate CD4+ T cells. The sequencing sample was made of CD4+ T cells from PBMCs, cultured in vitro. The receptors were sampled from a human donor in good health.

The chain combines TRBV7-2 with TRBJ1-1, with D unresolved. The CDR3 has 13 residues. V was cut by 5 bases and J by 0 bases, with 7 bases left in between. Germline values: CDR1 SGHTA, CDR2 FQGNSA. The CDR3 DNA is TGTGCCAGCAGCCTGGGGATGAACACTGAAGCTTTCTTT. Protein: CASSLGMNTEAFF. The whole variable domain, remainder taken from reference TRBV7-2 and TRBJ1-1, is GAGVSQSPSNKVTEKGKDVELRCDPISGHTALYWYRQSLGQGLEFLIYFQGNSAPDKSGLPSDRFSAERTGGSVSTLTIQRTQQEDSAVYLCASSLGMNTEAFFGQGTRLTVV.

The J gene is TRBJ1-1, the V gene TRBV6-2 or TRBV6-3; D not resolved. Germline CDR1 and CDR2: MNHEY and SVGEGT. The length of the CDR3 is 13 residues. Between the trimmed V and J ends, which lost 1 base and 0 bases, there was a span of 3 bases. The CDR3 nucleotides read TGTGCCAGCAGTTACTGGGTGAACACTGAAGCTTTCTTT. This codes for CASSYWVNTEAFF.

The gene calls are TRBV5-1 and TRBJ1-2; tentatively, D is TRBD1 (6 bases). Germline V gives CDR1 SGHRS, CDR2 YFSETQ. The CDR3 totals 15 residues. Trimming stripped 3 bases from V and 1 base from J, with 13 bases between. DNA for the CDR3: TGCGCCAGCAGCTCAGGTGGGGGGCTTAACTATGGCTACACCTTC. It is translated as CASSSGGGLNYGYTF.

The genes are TRBV4-3 and TRBJ1-1, with D hard to call. The CDR3 sequence is 13 residues long. The germline V and J ends were trimmed by 3 bases and 1 base, with 6 bases remaining between them. Per the germline V gene, CDR1 is LGHNA and CDR2 is YSLEER. The DNA for the CDR3 is TGCGCCAGCAGCCAGACGGGGAACACTGAAGCTTTCTTT. Protein product: CASSQTGNTEAFF.

The chain couples TRBV11-3 to TRBJ1-3; the D gene is possibly TRBD1 (6 bases). The CDR3 spans 13 residues. CDR1 is SGHNT, CDR2 YENEEA, per germline. Between the trimmed V and J ends, which lost 4 bases and 2 bases, there was a span of 6 bases. The CDR3 DNA reads TGTGCCAGCAGCTGGACAGCTGGAAACACCATATATTTT. It encodes CASSWTAGNTIYF.

This chain links TRBV6-2 or TRBV6-3 with TRBJ2-3, with 9 nucleotides matching TRBD2. The V and J ends lost 6 bases and 4 bases, in that order; junction bases with no gene match: 11. CDR1 MNHEY and CDR2 SVGEGT come from the germline V gene. The CDR3 covers 16 residues. The CDR3 bases are TGTGCCAGCAGCCAAGCTAGGCGGGGGGGCCCAGATACGCAGTATTTT. It is translated as CASSQARRGGPDTQYF.

This sequence joins TRBV18 and TRBJ2-5; 9 bases line up with TRBD2. Germline V gene lookup returns CDR1 KGHSH and CDR2 LQKENI. J lost 5 bases, V lost 4 bases, and 14 bases had no gene match. The CDR3 runs 17 residues. The CDR3 region is CASSHTSGQAGLETQYF. The CDR3, as DNA: TGTGCCAGCTCACACACTAGCGGGCAGGCCGGGTTGGAGACCCAGTACTTC.

This chain uses TRBV7-6 with TRBJ2-5; possibly TRBD2 for D (5 bases). Per the germline V gene, CDR1 is SGHVS and CDR2 is FNYEAQ. CDR3 length: 15 amino acids. Trimming removed 6 bases at V and 2 bases at J, with 16 bases between. The CDR3 protein is CASRDRGRGQETQYF. Written as DNA, the CDR3 is TGTGCCAGCAGGGACCGTGGGCGAGGGCAAGAGACCCAGTACTTC.

This clone has a single count. This CDR3 reads CASSEALRSRELFF. The CDR3, as DNA: TGTGCCAGCAGTGAAGCGCTCAGGTCTAGGGAACTGTTTTTT. The chain employs TRBV6-1 and TRBJ1-4; D is undetermined. The germline gives CDR1 MNHNS, CDR2 SASEGT. The CDR3 has 14 amino acids. The germline V and J ends were trimmed by 0 bases and 12 bases, with 14 bases remaining between them.

The chain uses TRBV9 and TRBJ1-3, with D unclear. The CDR3 is made up of 13 amino acids. From germline, CDR1 is SGDLS and CDR2 YYNGEE. V lost 2 bases to trimming and J lost 8 bases, with 11 bases between them. CDR3 in DNA: TGTGCCAGCAGCGTGGGCTTCGTGGACACCATATATTTT. Its translation is CASSVGFVDTIYF.

This clone was recorded only once. The rearrangement links TRBV10-3 to TRBJ1-1; D may be TRBD1 (5 bases). Trimming cost V 3 bases and J 1 base, with 12 bases left between them. Germline loops: CDR1 ENHRY, CDR2 SYGVKD. The CDR3 is 15 amino acids. CDR3 in amino acids: CAISDRDGRNTEAFF. The CDR3, as DNA: TGTGCCATCAGTGATCGGGACGGCCGGAACACTGAAGCTTTCTTT.

J is TRBJ1-4 and V is TRBV5-5, with D unclear. The germline CDR1 and CDR2 sequences are SGHKS and YYEKEE (reference sequence). V was pared by 4 bases and J by 0 bases, with 7 bases between. The CDR3 is 14 residues long. CDR3 sequence reads: CASSRPATNEKLFF. The CDR3 DNA sequence: TGTGCCAGCAGCCGACCGGCAACTAATGAAAAACTGTTTTTT.

This chain joins TRBV12-3 or TRBV12-4 and TRBJ1-1; D is perhaps TRBD1 (5 bases). V shed 6 bases and J shed 5 bases, with 7 bases lying between them. This CDR3 spans 11 amino acids. CDR3 protein: CASRGETEAFF. In DNA form, the CDR3 reads TGTGCCAGCAGGGGGGAAACTGAAGCTTTCTTT.

In DNA, the CDR3 is TGCGCCAGCAGCTCTCCGGGGACAGGGGTTGAAGAGACCCAGTACTTC. Protein sequence: CASSSPGTGVEETQYF. The chain combines TRBV5-1 with TRBJ2-5; 10 positions match TRBD1. The germline V gene encodes CDR1 SGHRS and CDR2 YFSETQ. The CDR3 covers 16 residues. With 3 bases clipped from V and 3 bases from J, the junction kept 8 bases outside the gene matches.

The genes are TRBV3-1 (or the pseudogene TRBV3-2) and TRBJ1-1; 8 bases map to TRBD1. V lost 5 bases, J lost 3 bases, and 11 bases stayed unmatched. Per the germline V gene, CDR1 is LGHDT and CDR2 is YNNKEL (reference sequence). The CDR3 consists of 16 residues. CDR3 protein: CASSLGQGRRDTEAFF. DNA for the CDR3: TGTGCCAGCAGCTTAGGACAGGGTCGGCGGGACACTGAAGCTTTCTTT.

V is TRBV5-5 and J is TRBJ1-2; TRBD1 is a possible D gene (5 bases). Germline V gives CDR1 SGHKS, CDR2 YYEKEE (reference sequence). This CDR3 is 19 amino acids long. The ends were cut back, 5 bases at V and 5 bases at J, with 31 bases in the middle. The CDR3 DNA reads TGTGCCAGCAGTTCTCGGCCGGAGACAACCCTATCAAAGGGGTATGGCTACACCTTC. Amino acids: CASSSRPETTLSKGYGYTF.

The chain has TRBV9 and TRBJ2-1, with 10 bases identical to TRBD2. The CDR3 sequence is 13 residues long. Germline assignment: CDR1 SGDLS and CDR2 YYNGEE. V was pared by 3 bases and J by 9 bases, with 3 bases of the junction left unmatched. CDR3 DNA sequence: TGTGCCAGCAGCGGACTAGCGGGCACTGAGCAGTTCTTC. Its protein product is CASSGLAGTEQFF. The full variable domain, rest sourced from reference TRBV9 and TRBJ2-1, is DSGVTQTPKHLITATGQRVTLRCSPRSGDLSVYWYQQSLDQGLQFLIQYYNGEERAKGNILERFSAQQFPDLHSELNLSSLELGDSALYFCASSGLAGTEQFFGPGTRLTVL.

The V and J genes are TRBV3-1 (or the pseudogene TRBV3-2) and TRBJ1-1; 7 bases fit TRBD1. Germline CDR1 LGHDT, CDR2 YNNKEL (reference sequence). V lost 2 bases and J lost 5; bases outside the gene matches: 5. The CDR3 spans 14 residues. The CDR3 spells CASSQQGGRTEAFF. The CDR3 DNA follows: TGTGCCAGCAGCCAACAGGGGGGAAGGACTGAAGCTTTCTTT.

V and J are TRBV5-4 and TRBJ1-3; D might be TRBD1 (5 bases). This CDR3 has 15 amino acids. Deletions cut 4 bases from V and 0 bases from J, with 11 bases between. Germline values: CDR1 SGHNT, CDR2 YYREEE (reference sequence). The DNA of the CDR3 is TGTGCCAGCAGCGCCGGGACGAGCTCTGGAAACACCATATATTTT. This codes for CASSAGTSSGNTIYF. Drawing the rest from reference TRBV5-4 and TRBJ1-3, the complete variable domain is ETGVTQSPTHLIKTRGQQVTLRCSSQSGHNTVSWYQQALGQGPQFIFQYYREEENGRGNFPPRFSGLQFPNYSSELNVNALELDDSALYLCASSAGTSSGNTIYFGEGSWLTVV.

V usage is TRBV2 and J usage is TRBJ1-2; a weak D match, TRBD1 (5 bases). The CDR3 is made up of 12 amino acids. Germline V gene lookup returns CDR1 SNHLY and CDR2 FYNNEI. Trimming cost V 8 bases and J 2 bases, with 9 bases left between them. CDR3: CASQGTNYGYTF. CDR3 nucleotides: TGTGCCAGCCAGGGCACCAACTATGGCTACACCTTC.

The chain uses TRBV7-6 and TRBJ2-7; TRBD2 aligns across 8 bases. V was pared by 3 bases and J by 2 bases, with 9 bases of the junction left unmatched. CDR3 size: 16 residues. Germline V gives CDR1 SGHVS, CDR2 FNYEAQ. In DNA, the CDR3 is TGTGCCAGCAGCTTGGGGGCCGGGGGGGCACCCTACGAGCAGTACTTC. It specifies CASSLGAGGAPYEQYF.

The chain employs TRBV2 and TRBJ2-7; the match to TRBD1 covers 7 bases. J was trimmed by 0 bases and V by 6 bases; bases with no gene match: 8. CDR3 size: 15 residues. Looked up from germline, CDR1 is SNHLY and CDR2 is FYNNEI. The CDR3 region is CASSRDRAISYEQYF. The CDR3 coding sequence is TGTGCCAGCAGCCGAGACAGGGCCATCTCCTACGAGCAGTACTTC.

The chain uses TRBV6-6 and TRBJ2-7; the D gene is possibly TRBD1 (6 bases). Trimming shortened V by 5 bases and J by 6 bases, and 11 bases separated the two germline ends. In germline, CDR1 is MNHNY, CDR2 SVGAGI (reference sequence). The CDR3 sequence is 12 residues long. Written as DNA, the CDR3 is TGTGCCAGCAGTCTACAGGGTCGCGAGCAGTACTTC. It is translated as CASSLQGREQYF.

This clone appeared once. This sequence joins TRBV6-1 and TRBJ1-5, with TRBD1 matching over 8 bases. CDR1 MNHNS and CDR2 SASEGT come from the germline V gene. After removal of 2 bases from V and 7 bases from J, the junction contained 13 bases not matched to a gene. CDR3 length equals 17 residues. CDR3 protein: CASSERVFVDRGQPQHF. The CDR3 nucleotides read TGTGCCAGCAGTGAAAGAGTCTTTGTCGACAGGGGACAGCCCCAGCATTTT.

This chain joins TRBV10-2 and TRBJ2-2, with 11 bases that match TRBD2. CDR1 WSHSY and CDR2 SAAADI come from the germline V gene. J gave up 7 bases and V 7 bases, and 8 bases lay outside the gene matches. The CDR3 sequence is 15 residues long. The CDR3 DNA reads as TGCGCCAGCAAAACTAGCGGGGGACCCGGCGGGGAGCTGTTTTTT. It translates to CASKTSGGPGGELFF.

The gene calls are TRBV18 and TRBJ2-3; 9 bases map to TRBD1. Germline V gene sequence: CDR1 KGHSH, CDR2 LQKENI. The CDR3 totals 16 residues. J was trimmed by 6 bases and V by 3 bases; bases with no gene match: 10. CDR3 in amino acids: CASSPKWDRVKDTQYF. The CDR3 region has the DNA TGTGCCAGCTCACCGAAATGGGACAGGGTCAAGGATACGCAGTATTTT.

The J gene is TRBJ2-3, the V gene TRBV13; D call uncertain. There are 16 residues in the CDR3. Germline CDR1 PRHDT, CDR2 FYEKMQ (reference sequence). V was clipped by 4 bases and J by 4 bases, with 18 bases between them. The CDR3 DNA follows: TGTGCCAGCAGCTCCTCCTTAAGGCCGGCACCAGATACGCAGTATTTT. This encodes CASSSSLRPAPDTQYF.

This clone was observed a single time. The chain uses TRBV28 and TRBJ1-1; 7 bases align to TRBD1. Looked up from germline, CDR1 is MDHEN and CDR2 is SYDVKM. The CDR3 extends over 12 amino acids. With 8 bases clipped from V and 4 bases from J, the junction kept 4 bases outside the gene matches. CDR3 nucleotide sequence: TGTGCCAGCCGAGGGACAGCCACTGAAGCTTTCTTT. It yields the protein CASRGTATEAFF.

The V call is TRBV5-1, the J call TRBJ2-5, with 7 bases fitting TRBD2. The CDR3 consists of 15 residues. Germline trimming cut 0 bases from V and 5 bases from J; bases unmatched to any gene: 7. The germline gives CDR1 SGHRS, CDR2 YFSETQ. The CDR3 DNA follows: TGCGCCAGCAGCTTGGCGGAACCGGGAGGTGAGACCCAGTACTTC. Its translation is CASSLAEPGGETQYF. Supplemented by reference TRBV5-1 and TRBJ2-5, the full variable domain reads KAGVTQTPRYLIKTRGQQVTLSCSPISGHRSVSWYQQTPGQGLQFLFEYFSETQRNKGNFPGRFSGRQFSNSRSEMNVSTLELGDSALYLCASSLAEPGGETQYFGPGTRLLVL.

This clone was seen more than once but under ten times. The V gene is TRBV12-3 or TRBV12-4, the J gene TRBJ1-1; no firm D call. V was shortened by 2 bases and J by 8 bases, with 9 bases between the two germline ends. The CDR3 consists of 12 residues. This CDR3 reads CASSLLGWEAFF. In nucleotides, the CDR3 is TGTGCCAGCAGTTTACTTGGGTGGGAAGCTTTCTTT.

The rearrangement joins TRBV7-2 to TRBJ1-1, with D maybe TRBD1 (5 bases). Looked up from germline, CDR1 is SGHTA and CDR2 is FQGNSA. CDR3 length equals 13 residues. Trimming removed 5 bases from V and 6 bases from J, with 13 bases in between. The CDR3 sequence is CASSLRVGAEAFF. In DNA, the CDR3 is TGTGCCAGCAGCCTCCGGGTGGGGGCTGAAGCTTTCTTT.